The T cell receptor (beta chain) under discussion was sequenced for a study of blood T cells in healthy people across ages. About this clonotype itself: Its antigen is undetermined.

Using a J-beta primer mix together with a sample-barcoded 5' primer, a second PCR was run for roughly 6 to 12 cycles. MiXCR, applied by TCRdb to the 5' RACE reads, yields one record per CDR3 protein. The profile shows about 1.8 million distinct CDR3 sequences, roughly 50% of them singletons. Study findings and constraints: PBMCs left unsorted prevented a conclusive naive versus antigen-experienced comparison. Shifts in expanded clonotypes may have been confounded by donor CMV status, which was unknown.

Deletions cut 0 bases from V and 6 bases from J, with 11 bases between. The CDR3 loop spans 14 amino acids. The germline V gene has CDR1 MNHNY and CDR2 SVGAGI (reference sequence). The V and J genes are TRBV6-6 and TRBJ1-2, with D maybe TRBD1 (5 bases). Material for sequencing was blood. The TCR was taken from a woman in her forties in good health. Here the CDR3 DNA reads TGTGCCAGCAGTTACTCGATTCAGGGAGATGGCTACACCTTC. It specifies CASSYSIQGDGYTF.